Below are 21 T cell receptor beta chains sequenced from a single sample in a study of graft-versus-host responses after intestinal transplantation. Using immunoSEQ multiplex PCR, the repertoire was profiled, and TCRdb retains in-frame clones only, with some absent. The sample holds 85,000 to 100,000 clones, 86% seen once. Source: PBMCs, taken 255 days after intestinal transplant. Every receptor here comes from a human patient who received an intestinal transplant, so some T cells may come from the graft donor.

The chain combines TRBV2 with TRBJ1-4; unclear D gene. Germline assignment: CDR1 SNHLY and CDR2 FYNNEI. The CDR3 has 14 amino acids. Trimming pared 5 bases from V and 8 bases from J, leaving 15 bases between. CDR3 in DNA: TGTGCCAGCAGTCGACACCCCGAGGACGAAAAACTGTTTTTT. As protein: CASSRHPEDEKLFF.

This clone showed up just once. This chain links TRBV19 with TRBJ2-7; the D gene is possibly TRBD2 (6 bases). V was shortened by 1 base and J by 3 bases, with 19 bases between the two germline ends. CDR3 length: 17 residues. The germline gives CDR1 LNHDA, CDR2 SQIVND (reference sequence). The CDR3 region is CASSIAPSEGTYYEQYF. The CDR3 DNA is TGTGCCAGTAGTATAGCTCCGTCGGAAGGGACTTACTACGAGCAGTACTTC.

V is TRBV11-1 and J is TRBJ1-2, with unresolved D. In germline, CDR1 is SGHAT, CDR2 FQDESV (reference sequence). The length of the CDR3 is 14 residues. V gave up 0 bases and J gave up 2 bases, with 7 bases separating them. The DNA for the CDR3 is TGTGCCAGCAGCTTAGCCGGGAGCAACTATGGCTACACCTTC. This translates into CASSLAGSNYGYTF.

The DNA of the CDR3 is TGTGCCAGCAGTCGAGGTCTGTCTGAAGCTTTCTTT. It codes for CASSRGLSEAFF. The gene calls are TRBV6-1 and TRBJ1-1, with unresolved D. In germline, CDR1 is MNHNS, CDR2 SASEGT. This CDR3 has 12 residues. The ends were cut back, 5 bases at V and 6 bases at J, with 10 bases in the middle.

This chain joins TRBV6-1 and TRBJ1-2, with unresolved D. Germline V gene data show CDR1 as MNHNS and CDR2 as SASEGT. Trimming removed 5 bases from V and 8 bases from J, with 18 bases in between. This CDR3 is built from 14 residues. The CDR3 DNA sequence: TGTGCCAGCAGTCCTACCTCCCCTCGAAAGGGCTACACCTTC. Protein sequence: CASSPTSPRKGYTF.

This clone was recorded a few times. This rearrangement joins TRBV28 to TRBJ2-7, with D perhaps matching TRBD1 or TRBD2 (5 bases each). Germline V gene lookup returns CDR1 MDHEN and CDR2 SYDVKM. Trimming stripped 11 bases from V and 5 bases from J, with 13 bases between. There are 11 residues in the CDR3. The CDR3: CAAARGHEQYV. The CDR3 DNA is TGTGCCGCGGCGAGGGGCCACGAGCAGTACGTC.

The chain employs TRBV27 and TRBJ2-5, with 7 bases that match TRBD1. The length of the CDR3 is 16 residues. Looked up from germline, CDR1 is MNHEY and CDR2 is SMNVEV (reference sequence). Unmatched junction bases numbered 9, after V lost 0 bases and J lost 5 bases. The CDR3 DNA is TGTGCCAGCAGTTTATCGGGCCAGGGGGTTTCGGAGACCCAGTACTTC. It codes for CASSLSGQGVSETQYF.

Here the CDR3 DNA reads TGTGCCAGCAGCTCGGGACAGAAGGCTGGAAACACCATATATTTT. Its protein is CASSSGQKAGNTIYF. The gene calls are TRBV7-6 and TRBJ1-3; 7 bases match TRBD1. Germline CDR1 SGHVS, CDR2 FNYEAQ. There are 15 residues in the CDR3. V gave up 4 bases and J gave up 2 bases; unmatched junction bases: 5.

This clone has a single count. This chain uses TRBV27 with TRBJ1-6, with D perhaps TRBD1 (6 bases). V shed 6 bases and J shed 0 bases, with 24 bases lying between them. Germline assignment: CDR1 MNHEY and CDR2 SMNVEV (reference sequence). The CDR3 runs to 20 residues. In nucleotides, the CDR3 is TGTGCCAGCAGCTTAACCCAACCTTCTAGGGGGAGCTCCTATAATTCACCCCTCCACTTT. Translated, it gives CASSLTQPSRGSSYNSPLHF.

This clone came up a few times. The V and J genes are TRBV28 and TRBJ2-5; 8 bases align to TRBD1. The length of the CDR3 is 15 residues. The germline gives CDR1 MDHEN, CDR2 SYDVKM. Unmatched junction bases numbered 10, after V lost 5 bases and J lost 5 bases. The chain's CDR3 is CASSENQGARETQYF. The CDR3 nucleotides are TGTGCCAGCAGTGAGAACCAGGGGGCCAGGGAGACCCAGTACTTC.

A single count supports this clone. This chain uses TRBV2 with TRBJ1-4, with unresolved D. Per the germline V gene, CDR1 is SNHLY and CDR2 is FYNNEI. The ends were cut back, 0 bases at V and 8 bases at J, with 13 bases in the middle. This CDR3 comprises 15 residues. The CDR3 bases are TGTGCCAGCAGTGAAGCGCCCAACCGAGCGGAAAAACTGTTTTTT. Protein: CASSEAPNRAEKLFF.

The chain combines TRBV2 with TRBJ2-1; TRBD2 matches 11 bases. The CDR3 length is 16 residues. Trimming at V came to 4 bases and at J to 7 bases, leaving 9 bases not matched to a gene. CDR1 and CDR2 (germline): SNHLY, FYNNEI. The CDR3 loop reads CASSASGRIGSNEQFF. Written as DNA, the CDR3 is TGTGCCAGCAGTGCTAGCGGGAGGATTGGGTCAAATGAGCAGTTCTTC. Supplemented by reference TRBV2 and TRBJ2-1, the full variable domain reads EPEVTQTPSHQVTQMGQEVILRCVPISNHLYFYWYRQILGQKVEFLVSFYNNEISEKSEIFDDQFSVERPDGSNFTLKIRSTKLEDSAMYFCASSASGRIGSNEQFFGPGTRLTVL.

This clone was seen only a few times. The CDR3 DNA reads TGTGCCAGCAGTTTCACAGCCCTCCTCTCCTACAATGAGCAGTTCTTC. Encoded protein: CASSFTALLSYNEQFF. This chain joins TRBV28 and TRBJ2-1, with unresolved D. Germline lookup yields CDR1 MDHEN and CDR2 SYDVKM. This CDR3 comprises 16 residues. V was clipped by 3 bases and J by 0 bases, with 12 bases between them.

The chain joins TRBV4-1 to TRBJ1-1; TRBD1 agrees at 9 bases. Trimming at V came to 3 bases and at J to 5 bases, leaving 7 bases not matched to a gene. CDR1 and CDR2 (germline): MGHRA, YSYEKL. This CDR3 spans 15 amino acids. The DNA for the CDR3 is TGCGCCAGCAGCCACCAATACAGGGGGCAAACTGAAGCTTTCTTT. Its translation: CASSHQYRGQTEAFF.

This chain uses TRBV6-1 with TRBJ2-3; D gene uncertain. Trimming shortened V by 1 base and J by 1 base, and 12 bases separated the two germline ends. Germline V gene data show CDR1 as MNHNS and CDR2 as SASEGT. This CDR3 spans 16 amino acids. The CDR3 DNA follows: TGTGCCAGCAGTGAAGAAGGTGTCGGAGGCACAGATACGCAGTATTTT. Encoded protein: CASSEEGVGGTDTQYF.

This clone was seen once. CDR3 region: CASSYSPVWGSYEQYF. CDR3 DNA sequence: TGTGCCAGCAGTTACAGCCCGGTCTGGGGCTCCTACGAGCAGTACTTC. The genes are TRBV6-5 and TRBJ2-7; D unresolved. The CDR3 is made up of 16 amino acids. Trimming pared 2 bases from V and 0 bases from J, leaving 14 bases between. The germline V gene encodes CDR1 MNHEY and CDR2 SVGAGI.

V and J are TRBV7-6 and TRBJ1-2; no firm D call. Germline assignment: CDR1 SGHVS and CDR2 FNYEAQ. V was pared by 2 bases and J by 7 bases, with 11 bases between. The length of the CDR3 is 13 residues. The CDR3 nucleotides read TGTGCCAGCAGCTTAAGGTCCGAAGGTGGCTACACCTTC. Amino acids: CASSLRSEGGYTF.

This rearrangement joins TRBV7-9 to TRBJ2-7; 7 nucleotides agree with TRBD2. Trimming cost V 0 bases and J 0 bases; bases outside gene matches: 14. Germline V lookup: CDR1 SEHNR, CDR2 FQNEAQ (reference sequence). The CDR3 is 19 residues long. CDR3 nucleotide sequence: TGTGCCAGCAGCTTAGCGGACTTTCTCGGCGGGAGCGACTCCTACGAGCAGTACTTC. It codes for CASSLADFLGGSDSYEQYF.

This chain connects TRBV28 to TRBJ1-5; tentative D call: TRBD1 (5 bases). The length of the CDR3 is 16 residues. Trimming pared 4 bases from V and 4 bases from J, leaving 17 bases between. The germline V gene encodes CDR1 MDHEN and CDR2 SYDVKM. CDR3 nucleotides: TGTGCCAGCAGTTCCTTAGTTCAGGGACGAAATCAGCCCCAGCATTTT. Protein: CASSSLVQGRNQPQHF.

CDR3 nucleotide sequence: TGTGCCAGCAGCCCCGGGACTCCCCGAGCGTCAGATACGCAGTATTTT. The encoded protein is CASSPGTPRASDTQYF. This chain links TRBV5-4 with TRBJ2-3; maybe TRBD2 (6 bases). This CDR3 has 16 residues. Trimming removed 4 bases from V and 4 bases from J, with 19 bases in between. CDR1 is SGHNT and CDR2 is YYREEE in the germline V gene (reference sequence).

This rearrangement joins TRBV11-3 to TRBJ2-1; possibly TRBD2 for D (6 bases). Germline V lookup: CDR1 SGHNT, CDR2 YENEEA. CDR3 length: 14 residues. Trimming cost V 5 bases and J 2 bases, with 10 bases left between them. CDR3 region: CASSPAGPYNEQFF. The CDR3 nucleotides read TGTGCCAGCAGCCCCGCGGGACCCTACAATGAGCAGTTCTTC.